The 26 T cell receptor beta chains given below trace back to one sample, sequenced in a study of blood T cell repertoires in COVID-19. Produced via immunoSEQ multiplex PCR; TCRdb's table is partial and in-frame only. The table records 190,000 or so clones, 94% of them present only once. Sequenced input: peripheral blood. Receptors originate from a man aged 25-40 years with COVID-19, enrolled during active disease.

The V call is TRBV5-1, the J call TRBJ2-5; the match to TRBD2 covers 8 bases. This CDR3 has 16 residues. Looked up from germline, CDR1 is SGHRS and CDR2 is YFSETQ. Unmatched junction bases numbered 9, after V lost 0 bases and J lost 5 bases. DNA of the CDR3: TGCGCCAGCAGCTTGGCCGGGACTAGTCATTACGAGACCCAGTACTTC. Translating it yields CASSLAGTSHYETQYF.

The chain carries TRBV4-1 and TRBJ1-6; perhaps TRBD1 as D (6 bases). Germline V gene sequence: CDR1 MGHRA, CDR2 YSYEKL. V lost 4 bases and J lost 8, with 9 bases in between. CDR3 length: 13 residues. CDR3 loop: CASSLQGDSPLHF. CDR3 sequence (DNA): TGCGCCAGCAGCCTACAGGGAGATTCACCCCTCCACTTT.

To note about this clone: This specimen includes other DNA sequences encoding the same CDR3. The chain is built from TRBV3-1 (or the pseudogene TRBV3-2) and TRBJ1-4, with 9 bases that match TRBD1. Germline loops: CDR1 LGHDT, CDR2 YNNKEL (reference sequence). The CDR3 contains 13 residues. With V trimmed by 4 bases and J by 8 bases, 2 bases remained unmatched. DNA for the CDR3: TGTGCCAGCAGCCTAGGACAGGGGGAAAAACTGTTTTTT. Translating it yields CASSLGQGEKLFF.

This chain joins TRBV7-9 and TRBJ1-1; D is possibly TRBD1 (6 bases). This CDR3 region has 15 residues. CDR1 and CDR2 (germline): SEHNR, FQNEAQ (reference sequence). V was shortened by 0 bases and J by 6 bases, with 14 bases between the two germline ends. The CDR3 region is CASSLAPQGRPEAFF. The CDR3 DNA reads TGTGCCAGCAGCTTAGCGCCACAGGGAAGACCTGAAGCTTTCTTT. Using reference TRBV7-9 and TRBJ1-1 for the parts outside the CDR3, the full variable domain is DTGVSQNPRHKITKRGQNVTFRCDPISEHNRLYWYRQTLGQGPEFLTYFQNEAQLEKSRLLSDRFSAERPKGSFSTLEIQRTEQGDSAMYLCASSLAPQGRPEAFFGQGTRLTVV.

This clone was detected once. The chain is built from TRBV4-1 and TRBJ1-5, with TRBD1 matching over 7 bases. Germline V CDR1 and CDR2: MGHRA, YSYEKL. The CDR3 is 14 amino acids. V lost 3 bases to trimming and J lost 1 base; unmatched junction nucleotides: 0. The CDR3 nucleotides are TGCGCCAGCAGCCACAGGGGGAGCAATCAGCCCCAGCATTTT. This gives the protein CASSHRGSNQPQHF.

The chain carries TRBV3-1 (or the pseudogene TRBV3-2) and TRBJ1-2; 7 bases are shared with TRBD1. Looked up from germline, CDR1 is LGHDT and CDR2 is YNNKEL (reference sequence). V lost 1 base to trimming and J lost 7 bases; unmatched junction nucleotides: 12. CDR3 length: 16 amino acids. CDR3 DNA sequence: TGTGCCAGCAGCCAAGGCCCGGGACAGACGGCGGGTGGCTACACCTTC. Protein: CASSQGPGQTAGGYTF.

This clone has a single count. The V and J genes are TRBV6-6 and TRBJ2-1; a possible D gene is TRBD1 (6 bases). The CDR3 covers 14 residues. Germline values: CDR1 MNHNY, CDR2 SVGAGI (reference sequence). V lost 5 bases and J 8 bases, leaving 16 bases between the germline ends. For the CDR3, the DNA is TGTGCCAGCAGTCTTCCATCAGGGGCGGATGAGCAGTTCTTC. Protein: CASSLPSGADEQFF.

CDR3 DNA: TGTGCCAGCAGAATTTCACAGGGGACGCGTACTACGCCCCAGCATTTT. Translating gives CASRISQGTRTTPQHF. The chain is built from TRBV6-6 and TRBJ1-5, with 7 bases lining up with TRBD1. The trim removed 6 bases at V and 9 bases at J, leaving 17 bases unmatched. There are 16 residues in the CDR3. Germline loops: CDR1 MNHNY, CDR2 SVGAGI (reference sequence).

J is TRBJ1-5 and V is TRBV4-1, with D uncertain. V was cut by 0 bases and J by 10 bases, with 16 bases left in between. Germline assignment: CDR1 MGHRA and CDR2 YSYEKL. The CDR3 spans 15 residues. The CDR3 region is CASSQELGSLSPQHF. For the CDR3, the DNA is TGCGCCAGCAGCCAAGAATTGGGCAGCCTGTCCCCCCAGCATTTT.

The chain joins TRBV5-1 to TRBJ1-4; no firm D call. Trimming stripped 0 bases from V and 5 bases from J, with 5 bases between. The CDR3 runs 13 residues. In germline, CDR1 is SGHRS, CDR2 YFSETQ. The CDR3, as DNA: TGCGCCAGCAGCTTGGGCAGGAATGAAAAACTGTTTTTT. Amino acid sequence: CASSLGRNEKLFF.

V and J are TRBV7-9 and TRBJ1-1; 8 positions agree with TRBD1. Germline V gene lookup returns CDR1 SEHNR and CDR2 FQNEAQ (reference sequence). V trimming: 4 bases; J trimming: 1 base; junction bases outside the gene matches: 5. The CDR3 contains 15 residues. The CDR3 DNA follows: TGTGCCAGCAGCTCGGGTGACAGGGGGAACACTGAAGCTTTCTTT. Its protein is CASSSGDRGNTEAFF.

As DNA, the CDR3 is TGTGCCAGCAGCCAATCACACAGGGTCGGGGATTCACCCCTCCACTTT. Amino acids: CASSQSHRVGDSPLHF. The chain is built from TRBV16 and TRBJ1-6; a weak D match, TRBD1 (6 bases). The CDR3 is made up of 16 amino acids. CDR1 is KGHSY and CDR2 is FQNENV in the germline V gene. Trimming removed 0 bases from V and 8 bases from J, with 14 bases in between.

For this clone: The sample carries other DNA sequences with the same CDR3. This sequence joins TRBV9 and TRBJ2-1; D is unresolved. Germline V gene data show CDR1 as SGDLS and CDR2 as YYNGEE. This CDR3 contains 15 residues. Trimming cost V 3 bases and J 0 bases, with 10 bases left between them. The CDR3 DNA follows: TGTGCCAGCAGCGCCGACCGGAGCTCCTACAATGAGCAGTTCTTC. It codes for CASSADRSSYNEQFF.

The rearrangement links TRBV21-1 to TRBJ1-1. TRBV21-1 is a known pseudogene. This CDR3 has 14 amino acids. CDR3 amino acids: CASSNGVANTEAFF. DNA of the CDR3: TGTGCCAGCAGCAACGGCGTAGCTAACACTGAAGCTTTCTTT.

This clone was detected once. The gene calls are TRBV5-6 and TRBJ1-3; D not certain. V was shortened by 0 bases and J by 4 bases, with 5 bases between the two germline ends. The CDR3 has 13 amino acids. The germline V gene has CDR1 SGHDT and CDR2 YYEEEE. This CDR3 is CASSLGLGNTIYF. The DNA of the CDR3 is TGTGCCAGCAGCTTGGGGCTGGGAAACACCATATATTTT. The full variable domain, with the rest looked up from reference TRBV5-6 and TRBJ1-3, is DAGVTQSPTHLIKTRGQQVTLRCSPKSGHDTVSWYQQALGQGPQFIFQYYEEEERQRGNFPDRFSGHQFPNYSSELNVNALLLGDSALYLCASSLGLGNTIYFGEGSWLTVV.

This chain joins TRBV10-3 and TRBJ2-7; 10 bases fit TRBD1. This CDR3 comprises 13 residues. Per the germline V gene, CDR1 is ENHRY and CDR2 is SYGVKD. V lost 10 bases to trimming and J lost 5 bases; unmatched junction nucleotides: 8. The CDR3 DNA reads TGTGCCACCGCGGGGGACAGGGGTCACGAGCAGTACTTC. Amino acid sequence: CATAGDRGHEQYF.

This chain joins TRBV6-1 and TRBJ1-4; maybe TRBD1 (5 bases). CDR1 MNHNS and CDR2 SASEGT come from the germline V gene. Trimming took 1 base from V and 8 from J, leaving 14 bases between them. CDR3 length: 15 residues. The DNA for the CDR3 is TGTGCCAGCAGTGAAGGGTCAGGGTTATACGAAAAACTGTTTTTT. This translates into CASSEGSGLYEKLFF.

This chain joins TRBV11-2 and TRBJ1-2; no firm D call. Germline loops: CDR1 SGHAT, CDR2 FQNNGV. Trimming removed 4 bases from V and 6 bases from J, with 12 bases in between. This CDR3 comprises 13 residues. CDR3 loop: CASSSHGTNGYTF. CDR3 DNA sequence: TGTGCCAGCAGCTCCCATGGTACTAATGGCTACACCTTC.

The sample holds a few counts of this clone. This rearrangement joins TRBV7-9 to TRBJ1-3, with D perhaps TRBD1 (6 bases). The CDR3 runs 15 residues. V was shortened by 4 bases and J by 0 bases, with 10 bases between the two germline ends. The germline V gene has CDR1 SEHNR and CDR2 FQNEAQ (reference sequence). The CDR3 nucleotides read TGTGCCAGCAGCTACAGGGCTACCTCTGGAAACACCATATATTTT. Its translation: CASSYRATSGNTIYF.

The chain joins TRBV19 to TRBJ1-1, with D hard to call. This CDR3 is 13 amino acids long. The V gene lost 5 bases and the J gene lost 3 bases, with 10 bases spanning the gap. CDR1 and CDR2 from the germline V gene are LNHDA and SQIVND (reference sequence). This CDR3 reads CASSSQEDTEAFF. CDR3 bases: TGTGCCAGTAGTTCTCAGGAGGACACTGAAGCTTTCTTT.

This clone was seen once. The CDR3 protein is CASSGPDRGTLGADTQYF. The CDR3 DNA reads TGTGCCAGCAGTGGGCCGGACAGGGGGACGTTGGGGGCGGATACGCAGTATTTT. The chain employs TRBV6-1 and TRBJ2-3; 10 bases line up with TRBD1. The CDR3 spans 18 residues. V dropped 4 bases and J dropped 6; count of bases not matched to a gene: 16. Germline V gene sequence: CDR1 MNHNS, CDR2 SASEGT.

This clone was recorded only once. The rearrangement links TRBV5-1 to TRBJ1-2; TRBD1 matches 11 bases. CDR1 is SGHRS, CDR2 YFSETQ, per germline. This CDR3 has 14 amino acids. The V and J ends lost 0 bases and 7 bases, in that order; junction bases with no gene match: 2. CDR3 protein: CASSLGDRGFGYTF. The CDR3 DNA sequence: TGCGCCAGCAGCTTGGGGGACAGGGGGTTTGGCTACACCTTC.

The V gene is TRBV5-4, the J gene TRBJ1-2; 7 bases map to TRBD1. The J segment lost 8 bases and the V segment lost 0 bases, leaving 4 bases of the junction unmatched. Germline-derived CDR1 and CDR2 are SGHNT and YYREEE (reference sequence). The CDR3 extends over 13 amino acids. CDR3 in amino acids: CASSLGQGGGYTF. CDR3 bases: TGTGCCAGCAGCTTGGGACAGGGTGGAGGCTACACCTTC.

The CDR3: CASTSEAGDTEAFF. Here the CDR3 DNA reads TGTGCCAGCACCTCAGAGGCCGGGGACACTGAAGCTTTCTTT. The chain employs TRBV27 and TRBJ1-1; D not certain. The V and J ends lost 7 bases and 3 bases respectively, with 15 bases between them. Germline V gene sequence: CDR1 MNHEY, CDR2 SMNVEV (reference sequence). CDR3 length: 14 residues.

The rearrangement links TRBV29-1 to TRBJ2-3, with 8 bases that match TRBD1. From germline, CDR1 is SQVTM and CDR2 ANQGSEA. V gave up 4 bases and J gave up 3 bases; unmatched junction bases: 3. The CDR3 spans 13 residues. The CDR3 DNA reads TGCAGCGTTGGGACAGGGAGGACAGATACGCAGTATTTT. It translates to CSVGTGRTDTQYF.

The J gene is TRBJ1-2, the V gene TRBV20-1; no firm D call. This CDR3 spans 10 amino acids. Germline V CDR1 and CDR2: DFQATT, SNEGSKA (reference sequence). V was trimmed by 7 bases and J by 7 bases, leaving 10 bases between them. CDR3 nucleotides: TGCAGTGTAGTGGAGGGTGGCTACACCTTC. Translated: CSVVEGGYTF.